Below, 32 T cell receptor beta chains from the same sample are listed, as sequenced in a study of long-term antiretroviral therapy in people with HIV (dated by TCRdb to between 2020 and 2023). The immunoSEQ hsTCRB v3.0 assay was used at survey level resolution to sequence the TRB variable region. What TCRdb holds here is the immuneACCESS table cut down to in-frame rearrangements. Part of the clones is not present; checked against another copy, under half of the missing clones reflect an unresolved V gene, and the others are unexplained. For this sample the table gives 30,000 to 40,000 clones, of which around 86% were detected only once. The ten largest clones capture about 5.2% of the sample. The sample was unsorted PBMCs, taken 1.5 years after starting antiretroviral therapy. The receptor source for this set is a man between 18 and 35 years old with HIV.

CDR3 protein: CASSLVTGGGEQYF. Here the CDR3 DNA reads TGTGCCAGCAGCTTAGTCACAGGGGGGGGCGAGCAGTACTTC. The rearrangement links TRBV7-9 to TRBJ2-7; tentative D call: TRBD1 (8 bases). Trimming cost V 1 base and J 6 bases, with 13 bases left between them. The germline V gene has CDR1 SEHNR and CDR2 FQNEAQ (reference sequence). This CDR3 contains 14 residues.

The CDR3 DNA sequence: TGTGCCAGCAGTGAGTTCGAGGAGGGCTTGGTCAATCAGCCCCAGCATTTT. Its translation is CASSEFEEGLVNQPQHF. The rearrangement links TRBV6-1 to TRBJ1-5, with D unclear. The CDR3 is 17 amino acids. V was shortened by 3 bases and J by 3 bases, with 18 bases between the two germline ends. CDR1 is MNHNS and CDR2 is SASEGT in the germline V gene.

J is TRBJ1-4 and V is TRBV9, with D unresolved. Trimming cost V 3 bases and J 7 bases, with 4 bases left between them. Germline V gene lookup returns CDR1 SGDLS and CDR2 YYNGEE. The CDR3 spans 11 residues. The CDR3 DNA is TGTGCCAGCAGCGGAGGTGAAAAACTGTTTTTT. Encoded protein: CASSGGEKLFF.

The chain has TRBV6-6 and TRBJ2-2; D unresolved. V was trimmed by 5 bases and J by 0 bases, leaving 7 bases between them. This CDR3 is built from 14 residues. Per germline, CDR1 MNHNY and CDR2 SVGAGI (reference sequence). Written as DNA, the CDR3 is TGTGCCAGCAGTCCCCGTGCGAACACCGGGGAGCTGTTTTTT. Its protein product is CASSPRANTGELFF.

This clone showed up just a few times. This chain connects TRBV4-3 to TRBJ2-2, with 11 bases lining up with TRBD2. The junction had 10 bases not matched to a gene; V was cut back by 0 bases and J by 13 bases. The CDR3 runs to 16 residues. Germline loops: CDR1 LGHNA, CDR2 YSLEER. The CDR3 region is CASSQDLASGRLGLFF. The CDR3 DNA reads TGCGCCAGCAGCCAAGATCTGGCTAGCGGGAGGCTTGGGCTGTTTTTT.

This chain connects TRBV2 to TRBJ1-1; 8 nucleotides line up with TRBD1. Germline V lookup: CDR1 SNHLY, CDR2 FYNNEI. V gave up 4 bases and J gave up 6 bases; unmatched junction bases: 10. The CDR3 covers 15 residues. CDR3 loop: CASSGLNRGKAEAFF. The CDR3, as DNA: TGTGCCAGCAGTGGATTGAACAGGGGGAAGGCTGAAGCTTTCTTT.

The gene calls are TRBV10-3 and TRBJ2-7; TRBD2 aligns across 9 bases. The CDR3 extends over 14 amino acids. CDR1 and CDR2 from the germline V gene are ENHRY and SYGVKD. V lost 3 bases to trimming and J lost 6 bases; unmatched junction nucleotides: 6. Here the CDR3 reads CAISDGTSLVEQYF. As DNA, the CDR3 is TGTGCCATCAGTGATGGGACTAGCTTGGTCGAGCAGTACTTC.

This clone has just one count. V and J are TRBV6-5 and TRBJ2-3; 8 positions match TRBD1. Germline CDR1 and CDR2: MNHEY and SVGAGI. V shed 5 bases, J shed 1 base, and the junction held 5 bases outside the gene matches. The CDR3 loop spans 15 amino acids. CDR3 in amino acids: CASSRQGYGTDTQYF. CDR3 coding DNA: TGTGCCAGCAGTAGACAGGGGTATGGCACAGATACGCAGTATTTT.

This sequence joins TRBV14 and TRBJ2-2; D not certain. The CDR3 has 13 residues. Germline CDR1 and CDR2: SGHDN and FVKESK. The germline V and J ends were trimmed by 2 bases and 4 bases, with 5 bases remaining between them. The CDR3, as DNA: TGTGCCAGCAGCCAAAAATTCACCGGGGAGCTGTTTTTT. It is translated as CASSQKFTGELFF.

This clone has a handful of counts. CDR3 residues: CASSLVPSAASGQYF. CDR3 bases: TGTGCCAGCAGCTTAGTCCCTAGCGCAGCGAGTGGGCAGTACTTC. The chain uses TRBV7-3 and TRBJ2-7; weak D call: TRBD2 (6 bases). Trimming pared 2 bases from V and 9 bases from J, leaving 20 bases between. Germline CDR1 is SGHTA and CDR2 is FQGTGA. There are 15 residues in the CDR3.

This clone has more than one count but fewer than ten. The J gene is TRBJ1-2, the V gene TRBV19; D might be TRBD1 (6 bases). Germline V gives CDR1 LNHDA, CDR2 SQIVND (reference sequence). Trimming took off 3 bases at V and 7 bases at J, with 15 bases between the two ends. The CDR3 has 14 residues. CDR3 coding DNA: TGTGCCAGTAGTATTGCGGGGGGCGCGGTTGGCTACACCTTC. Protein: CASSIAGGAVGYTF.

This clone was picked up a small number of times. Written as DNA, the CDR3 is TGTGCCAGCAGCTTCTCGAGAGCAGGGGCGGCGGACAATGAGCAGTTCTTC. Protein product: CASSFSRAGAADNEQFF. The chain links TRBV7-9 to TRBJ2-1, with a tentative D call TRBD1 (6 bases). The V and J ends lost 3 bases and 5 bases respectively, with 20 bases between them. The CDR3 totals 17 residues. Germline loops: CDR1 SEHNR, CDR2 FQNEAQ (reference sequence). The entire variable domain, with the rest obtained from reference TRBV7-9 and TRBJ2-1, is as follows: DTGVSQNPRHKITKRGQNVTFRCDPISEHNRLYWYRQTLGQGPEFLTYFQNEAQLEKSRLLSDRFSAERPKGSFSTLEIQRTEQGDSAMYLCASSFSRAGAADNEQFFGPGTRLTVL.

This chain links TRBV27 with TRBJ2-1; 8 nucleotides line up with TRBD2. Trimming at V came to 2 bases and at J to 5 bases, leaving 5 bases not matched to a gene. The CDR3 has 15 residues. Germline V gives CDR1 MNHEY, CDR2 SMNVEV (reference sequence). The CDR3 nucleotides read TGTGCCAGCAGTTTAGAGGGCGGGAGGAACAATGAGCAGTTCTTC. Its protein is CASSLEGGRNNEQFF.

The chain has TRBV27 and TRBJ2-7; D may be TRBD1 (5 bases). The CDR3 runs to 14 residues. Trimming took 5 bases from V and 9 from J, leaving 20 bases between them. Germline V CDR1 and CDR2: MNHEY, SMNVEV (reference sequence). In nucleotides, the CDR3 is TGTGCCAGCAGTCTCCTTCAGGGTTCCACGGGGCAGTACTTC. It specifies CASSLLQGSTGQYF.

In its sample, this clone was seen once. The V gene is TRBV6-5, the J gene TRBJ1-2, with 7 bases fitting TRBD1. CDR3 length: 15 amino acids. The V and J ends lost 2 bases and 3 bases, in that order; junction bases with no gene match: 6. Germline CDR1 MNHEY, CDR2 SVGAGI. For the CDR3, the DNA is TGTGCCAGCAGTTACGGTACAGGGGAGGACTATGGCTACACCTTC. Protein: CASSYGTGEDYGYTF.

V is TRBV5-4 and J is TRBJ2-3; 11 bases are shared with TRBD1. The CDR3 is 15 residues long. V gave up 4 bases and J gave up 4 bases; unmatched junction bases: 5. Germline values: CDR1 SGHNT, CDR2 YYREEE (reference sequence). Here the CDR3 reads CASSGPGQGADTQYF. The CDR3 bases are TGTGCCAGCAGCGGACCGGGACAGGGGGCAGATACGCAGTATTTT.

V usage is TRBV5-8 and J usage is TRBJ2-6, with D possibly matching TRBD2 (6 bases). V lost 6 bases and J lost 0, with 13 bases in between. The germline V gene has CDR1 SGHTS and CDR2 YDEGEE. The length of the CDR3 is 16 residues. The CDR3 DNA reads TGTGCCAGCAACGCGGGGACCTTCTCTGGGGCCAACGTCCTGACTTTC. This gives the protein CASNAGTFSGANVLTF.

The chain has TRBV28 and TRBJ2-7; D is possibly TRBD2 (6 bases). CDR1 and CDR2 from the germline V gene are MDHEN and SYDVKM. The CDR3 extends over 13 amino acids. Deletions cut 2 bases from V and 6 bases from J, with 11 bases between. The DNA for the CDR3 is TGTGCCAGCAGTTTAACCCGGGGGTCCGAGCAGTACTTC. This encodes CASSLTRGSEQYF.

This chain links TRBV10-3 with TRBJ2-3; weak D call: TRBD2 (6 bases). V was shortened by 4 bases and J by 0 bases, with 8 bases between the two germline ends. This CDR3 is built from 14 residues. The germline V gene has CDR1 ENHRY and CDR2 SYGVKD. CDR3 sequence: CAISGGISTDTQYF. The CDR3 region has the DNA TGTGCCATCAGTGGCGGGATTAGCACAGATACGCAGTATTTT.

The genes are TRBV5-1 and TRBJ2-4; 7 bases are shared with TRBD1. CDR1 and CDR2 (germline): SGHRS, YFSETQ. The CDR3 consists of 11 residues. V shed 4 bases, J shed 11 bases, and the junction held 3 bases outside the gene matches. CDR3 amino acids: CASSLGQVQYF. DNA for the CDR3: TGCGCCAGCAGCCTAGGACAGGTTCAGTACTTC. Complete variable domain (other parts from reference TRBV5-1 and TRBJ2-4): KAGVTQTPRYLIKTRGQQVTLSCSPISGHRSVSWYQQTPGQGLQFLFEYFSETQRNKGNFPGRFSGRQFSNSRSEMNVSTLELGDSALYLCASSLGQVQYFGAGTRLSVL.

The sample holds a few counts of this clone. The chain combines TRBV28 with TRBJ1-2; D is unresolved. This CDR3 has 13 residues. Germline loops: CDR1 MDHEN, CDR2 SYDVKM. Trimming stripped 5 bases from V and 4 bases from J, with 11 bases between. The CDR3: CASSQPGGYGYTF. The CDR3 coding sequence is TGTGCCAGCAGTCAGCCAGGAGGCTATGGCTACACCTTC.

The chain's CDR3 is CASSIGRDEQYF. The CDR3, as DNA: TGTGCCAGTAGTATTGGGAGGGACGAGCAGTACTTC. This chain connects TRBV19 to TRBJ2-7; 7 positions agree with TRBD2. The CDR3 is 12 residues long. The V gene end was trimmed by 3 bases and the J gene end by 5 bases; junction bases not matched to a gene: 1. Germline CDR1 LNHDA, CDR2 SQIVND (reference sequence). The full variable domain, with the rest looked up from reference TRBV19 and TRBJ2-7, is DGGITQSPKYLFRKEGQNVTLSCEQNLNHDAMYWYRQDPGQGLRLIYYSQIVNDFQKGDIAEGYSVSREKKESFPLTVTSAQKNPTAFYLCASSIGRDEQYFGPGTRLTVT.

This clone turned up a few times. The CDR3 DNA is TGTGCCAGAAGCCCCGGACTAGCGGACAATGAGCAGTTCTTC. Protein sequence: CARSPGLADNEQFF. The V gene is TRBV5-3, the J gene TRBJ2-1; 10 nucleotides agree with TRBD2. TRBV5-3 is given ORF status, its function remaining uncertain. There are 14 residues in the CDR3. Unmatched junction bases numbered 3, after V lost 4 bases and J lost 5 bases.

The chain is built from TRBV11-2 and TRBJ1-2; a possible D gene is TRBD1 (6 bases). The CDR3 sequence is 15 residues long. V lost 4 bases and J 6 bases, leaving 18 bases between the germline ends. CDR1 is SGHAT and CDR2 is FQNNGV in the germline V gene. For the CDR3, the DNA is TGTGCCAGCAGCTCGCTGACAGGAGACCTTAATGGCTACACCTTC. Translated: CASSSLTGDLNGYTF.

This clone was picked up one time. CDR3 in DNA: TGTGCCAGCGCCGAGGAGGTCTCACGAGCGAATGAGCAGTTCTTC. Translated, it gives CASAEEVSRANEQFF. This rearrangement joins TRBV7-2 to TRBJ2-1, with a tentative D call TRBD2 (5 bases). CDR1 and CDR2 from the germline V gene are SGHTA and FQGNSA. The V end was cut by 8 bases, the J end by 7 bases, with 21 bases between. CDR3 length equals 15 residues.

This clone turned up a few times. The chain couples TRBV5-1 to TRBJ2-7; D unclear. V was pared by 1 base and J by 3 bases, with 8 bases between. CDR1 is SGHRS and CDR2 is YFSETQ in the germline V gene. CDR3 length: 13 amino acids. The CDR3 loop is CASSLLLDYEQYF. CDR3 in DNA: TGCGCCAGCAGCTTGTTATTAGACTACGAGCAGTACTTC.

This clone was seen just once. As DNA, the CDR3 is TGTGCCAGCAGCTCGACAGGGACCTCTCACACCATATATTTT. Residues: CASSSTGTSHTIYF. The chain carries TRBV11-2 and TRBJ1-3; 7 bases are shared with TRBD1. Germline CDR1 SGHAT, CDR2 FQNNGV. J was trimmed by 8 bases and V by 4 bases; bases with no gene match: 8. There are 14 residues in the CDR3.

This chain joins TRBV14 and TRBJ2-7, with D possibly TRBD2 on 5 matching bases. Trimming removed 3 bases at V and 0 bases at J, with 12 bases between. In germline, CDR1 is SGHDN, CDR2 FVKESK. The CDR3 extends over 15 amino acids. The CDR3 DNA follows: TGTGCCAGCAGCCATAGAGGGAGCCTCTCCTACGAGCAGTACTTC. Translation: CASSHRGSLSYEQYF.

V usage is TRBV30 and J usage is TRBJ2-1; D is tentatively TRBD1 or TRBD2 (5 bases each). The germline V and J ends were trimmed by 5 bases and 0 bases, with 11 bases remaining between them. The CDR3 totals 14 residues. Germline CDR1 and CDR2: GTSNPN and SVGIG (reference sequence). CDR3 sequence (DNA): TGTGCCTGGGGGGACCCTAGCTCCTACAATGAGCAGTTCTTC. It is translated as CAWGDPSSYNEQFF.

The rearrangement joins TRBV5-1 to TRBJ2-5, with 13 bases aligning to TRBD2. V lost 4 bases and J lost 5; bases outside the gene matches: 8. CDR1 is SGHRS and CDR2 is YFSETQ in the germline V gene. The CDR3 spans 16 residues. The CDR3 coding sequence is TGCGCCAGCAGCCAACTAGCGGGAGGGCCCATTGAGACCCAGTACTTC. Translating gives CASSQLAGGPIETQYF.

The table lists this clone with a count of one. The CDR3 region has the DNA TGTGCCAGCAGTCCAGGACCTACCTACGAGCAGTACTTC. Its protein is CASSPGPTYEQYF. V usage is TRBV27 and J usage is TRBJ2-7; the D is unclear. CDR3 size: 13 residues. The germline CDR1 and CDR2 sequences are MNHEY and SMNVEV (reference sequence). V was trimmed by 5 bases and J by 2 bases, leaving 10 bases between them.

This chain links TRBV5-1 with TRBJ2-7, with TRBD1 identical over 9 bases. V shed 4 bases, J shed 5 bases, and the junction held 10 bases outside the gene matches. CDR3 length: 15 amino acids. The germline V gene encodes CDR1 SGHRS and CDR2 YFSETQ. The CDR3 nucleotides read TGCGCCAGCAGCAAAGGGACAGGGTCCCTGGACGAGCAGTACTTC. It yields the protein CASSKGTGSLDEQYF.